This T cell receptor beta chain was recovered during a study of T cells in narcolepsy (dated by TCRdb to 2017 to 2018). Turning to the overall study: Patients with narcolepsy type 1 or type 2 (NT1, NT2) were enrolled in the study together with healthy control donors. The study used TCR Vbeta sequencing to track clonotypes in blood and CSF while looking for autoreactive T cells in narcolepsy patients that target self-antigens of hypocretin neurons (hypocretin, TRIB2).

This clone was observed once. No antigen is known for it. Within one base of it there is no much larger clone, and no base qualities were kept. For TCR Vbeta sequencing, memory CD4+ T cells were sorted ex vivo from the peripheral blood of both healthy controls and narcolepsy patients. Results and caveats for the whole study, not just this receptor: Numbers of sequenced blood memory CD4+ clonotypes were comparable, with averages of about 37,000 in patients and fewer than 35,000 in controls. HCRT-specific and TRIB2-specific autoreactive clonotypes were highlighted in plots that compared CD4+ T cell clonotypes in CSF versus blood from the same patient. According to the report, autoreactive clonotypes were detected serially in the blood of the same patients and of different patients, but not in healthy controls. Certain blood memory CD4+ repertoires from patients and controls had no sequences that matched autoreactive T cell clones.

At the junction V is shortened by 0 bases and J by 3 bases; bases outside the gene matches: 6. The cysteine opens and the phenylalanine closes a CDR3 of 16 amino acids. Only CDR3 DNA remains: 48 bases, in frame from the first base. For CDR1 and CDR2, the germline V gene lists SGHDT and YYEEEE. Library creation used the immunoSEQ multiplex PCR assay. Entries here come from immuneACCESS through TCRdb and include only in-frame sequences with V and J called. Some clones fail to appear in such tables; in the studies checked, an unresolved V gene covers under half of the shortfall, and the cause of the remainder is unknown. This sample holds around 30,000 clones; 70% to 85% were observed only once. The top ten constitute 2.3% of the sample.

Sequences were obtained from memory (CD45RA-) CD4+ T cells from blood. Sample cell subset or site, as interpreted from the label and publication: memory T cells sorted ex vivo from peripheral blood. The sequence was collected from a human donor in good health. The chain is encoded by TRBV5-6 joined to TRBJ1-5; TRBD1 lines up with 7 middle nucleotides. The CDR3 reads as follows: CASSLDRGNSNQPQHF. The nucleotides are TGTGCCAGCAGCTTGGACAGGGGAAATTCCAATCAGCCCCAGCATTTT.